This T cell receptor beta chain was identified during a study of PD-L1 blockade in urothelial cancer. The assay was immunoSEQ multiplex PCR, and TCRdb's table has in-frame clones only and misses some. The sample includes 90,000 or so clones, around 87% of them seen just once. Specified time point: pretreatment peripheral blood. Locally advanced or metastatic urothelial carcinoma affected all patients. The CDR3 consists of 13 residues. Germline assignment: CDR1 SGHTA and CDR2 FQGTGA. The ends lost 5 bases at V and 6 bases at J; junction bases unmatched: 5. Here the sequenced sample was PBMCs, taken around atezolizumab (anti-PD-L1) treatment. The rearrangement links TRBV7-3 to TRBJ2-3, with 7 bases identical to TRBD2. The receptor was isolated from a man aged 55 to 69 with urothelial cancer. CDR3 sequence (DNA): TGTGCCAGCAGCCCGGGACTAACTGATACGCAGTATTTT. Encoded protein: CASSPGLTDTQYF.